This TCR beta chain was found in a study of blood T cell repertoires in COVID-19. CDR3 size: 13 residues. V lost 8 bases to trimming and J lost 2 bases; unmatched junction nucleotides: 5. CDR1 and CDR2 (germline): MNHEY, SMNVEV (reference sequence). Measured with immunoSEQ multiplex PCR; TCRdb has only the in-frame clones, and not every one. Among 250,000 to 350,000 clones listed, approximately 90% were seen once. The TCR originated in a woman aged 45-65 years with COVID-19, enrolled during active disease. The V call is TRBV27, the J call TRBJ2-7, with 8 positions matching TRBD2. Sequencing was done on a sample of peripheral blood. CDR3 DNA: TGTGCCAGCGGCTCGGGACTAGCCTACGAGCAGTACTTC. This codes for CASGSGLAYEQYF.